The 6 T cell receptor beta chains given below trace back to one sample, sequenced in a study of blood T cell repertoires in COVID-19 (dated by TCRdb to 2018 to 2020). Library construction relied on the immunoSEQ multiplex PCR assay. In TCRdb, the immuneACCESS table is reduced to in-frame sequences with V and J assigned. These tables do not hold every clone; where another copy was compared, an unresolved V gene accounts for under half, and the others remain unexplained. This sample is represented by 190,000 or so clones; around 83% of them were singletons. The leading ten clones occupy 2.5% to 3.5% of the sample. Sequencing input: peripheral blood. These TCRs come from a man between 45 and 60 years old with active or convalescent COVID-19.

V gene TRBV3-1 (or the pseudogene TRBV3-2) combines with J gene TRBJ1-2, with D unclear. Germline CDR1 LGHDT, CDR2 YNNKEL (reference sequence). This CDR3 contains 14 residues. V lost 4 bases, J lost 8 bases, and 17 bases lay in between. The CDR3 sequence is CASSRAQTSKGYTF. The CDR3 DNA is TGTGCCAGCAGCCGCGCCCAGACATCGAAAGGCTACACCTTC.

This clone has ten or more counts. The chain joins TRBV11-1 to TRBJ1-1; D unresolved. This CDR3 contains 15 residues. Germline V gene data show CDR1 as SGHAT and CDR2 as FQDESV (reference sequence). V was pared by 2 bases and J by 6 bases, with 16 bases between. Written as DNA, the CDR3 is TGTGCCAGCAGCTTATCCAGCGCCCTAATAGCTGAAGCTTTCTTT. Translating it yields CASSLSSALIAEAFF.

The V and J genes are TRBV7-2 and TRBJ2-7; the match to TRBD1 covers 8 bases. The CDR3 loop spans 13 amino acids. Germline trimming cut 5 bases from V and 9 bases from J; bases unmatched to any gene: 9. Germline-derived CDR1 and CDR2 are SGHTA and FQGNSA. For the CDR3, the DNA is TGTGCCAGCAGCGGCAGGGGGCCGGAAGGGCAGTACTTC. Translating it yields CASSGRGPEGQYF.

The chain has TRBV12-3 or TRBV12-4 and TRBJ1-5; D not certain. This CDR3 comprises 13 residues. The germline V and J ends were trimmed by 6 bases and 11 bases, with 17 bases remaining between them. The chain's CDR3 is CASSLLAIGAQHF. The CDR3 coding sequence is TGTGCCAGCAGCCTCCTGGCGATCGGGGCCCAGCATTTT.

The chain joins TRBV2 to TRBJ2-2; 8 bases align to TRBD2. Germline V gene sequence: CDR1 SNHLY, CDR2 FYNNEI. This CDR3 comprises 13 residues. The J segment lost 6 bases and the V segment lost 3 bases, leaving 0 bases of the junction unmatched. Here the CDR3 DNA reads TGTGCCAGCAGTGACGGGAGGGCCGGGGAGCTGTTTTTT. Translation gives CASSDGRAGELFF.

The chain combines TRBV24-1 with TRBJ2-7, with 8 bases identical to TRBD2. J was trimmed by 2 bases and V by 2 bases; bases with no gene match: 13. Germline values: CDR1 KGHDR, CDR2 SFDVKD. CDR3 length equals 18 residues. The CDR3 DNA reads as TGTGCCACCAGTGATTCGACTAGCGCGAGAGGTGGAGCCTACGAGCAGTACTTC. It yields the protein CATSDSTSARGGAYEQYF.